This T cell receptor beta chain was recovered during a study of response to subunit inactivated influenza vaccine. Trimming cost V 2 bases and J 4 bases, with 13 bases left between them. Germline CDR1 reads SGHDT; CDR2 reads YYEEEE. CDR3 length: 14 residues. TCRdb passed the RT-PCR reads through MiXCR, listing each CDR3 protein once. The sample consists of about 540,000 distinct CDR3 sequences, 20% to 25% of them appearing once. This sample also appeared in a second study, on T cells expressing NK-cell markers. This second report adds: What made the TCR beta cDNA was 5'RACE template switching with UMIs.

Sequenced material: CD4+ T cells sorted from PBMCs, taken about 11 days after vaccination. This clonotype was sampled from a man aged 50 to 60 who received an inactivated influenza vaccine. This sequence joins TRBV5-6 and TRBJ2-7; D is perhaps TRBD1 (6 bases). The DNA for the CDR3 is TGTGCCAGCAGCTTTCTACAGGGTCTTTACGAGCAGTACTTC. This sequence encodes CASSFLQGLYEQYF. Combining the CDR3 with reference TRBV5-6 and TRBJ2-7 gives the whole variable domain DAGVTQSPTHLIKTRGQQVTLRCSPKSGHDTVSWYQQALGQGPQFIFQYYEEEERQRGNFPDRFSGHQFPNYSSELNVNALLLGDSALYLCASSFLQGLYEQYFGPGTRLTVT.